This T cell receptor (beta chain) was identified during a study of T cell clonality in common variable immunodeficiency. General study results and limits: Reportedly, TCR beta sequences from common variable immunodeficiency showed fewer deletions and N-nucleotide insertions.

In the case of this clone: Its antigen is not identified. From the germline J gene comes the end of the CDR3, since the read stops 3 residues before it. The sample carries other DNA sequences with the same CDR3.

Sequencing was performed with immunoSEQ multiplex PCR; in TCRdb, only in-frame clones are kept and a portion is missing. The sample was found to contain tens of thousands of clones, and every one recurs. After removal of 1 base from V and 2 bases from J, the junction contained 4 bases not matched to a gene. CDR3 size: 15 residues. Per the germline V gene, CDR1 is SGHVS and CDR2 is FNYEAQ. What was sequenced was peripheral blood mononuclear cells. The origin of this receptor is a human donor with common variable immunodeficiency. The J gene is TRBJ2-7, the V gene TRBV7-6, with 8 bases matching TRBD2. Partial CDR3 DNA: TGTGCCAGCAGCTTAGGAACTAGCGGAACCTACGAG. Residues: CASSLGTSGTYE. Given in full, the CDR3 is CASSLGTSGTYEQYF.